These 18 T cell receptor beta chains originate from one sample sequenced in a study of blood T cell repertoires in COVID-19. Method: immunoSEQ multiplex PCR; TCRdb's copy keeps in-frame clones and lacks some. The sample has around 200,000 clones; 85% to 90% are singletons. Sample: peripheral blood. Receptor source: a woman at least 80 years old in a cohort sampled during active or convalescent COVID-19.

The V gene is TRBV5-4, the J gene TRBJ2-7; a weak D match, TRBD1 (6 bases). V shed 4 bases and J shed 0 bases, with 11 bases lying between them. Germline CDR1 and CDR2: SGHNT and YYREEE (reference sequence). The CDR3 covers 14 residues. CDR3 bases: TGTGCCAGCAGCGTAACAGGGAGCTCCTACGAGCAGTACGTC. It specifies CASSVTGSSYEQYV.

This clone was seen a few times. The chain recombines TRBV19 with TRBJ2-7; a weak D match, TRBD2 (5 bases). Germline loops: CDR1 LNHDA, CDR2 SQIVND (reference sequence). V lost 5 bases and J 2 bases, leaving 10 bases between the germline ends. The CDR3 has 13 amino acids. CDR3 sequence: CASSPGRAYEQYV. The DNA for the CDR3 is TGTGCCAGTAGTCCGGGGAGAGCCTACGAGCAGTACGTC.

This chain joins TRBV5-1 and TRBJ1-1, with TRBD1 as a possible D gene (6 bases). The germline gives CDR1 SGHRS, CDR2 YFSETQ. The length of the CDR3 is 15 residues. V lost 7 bases and J 1 base, leaving 17 bases between the germline ends. The CDR3 reads CASSSQGSKNTEAFF. CDR3 coding DNA: TGCGCCAGCTCCTCCCAGGGGAGTAAGAACACTGAAGCTTTCTTT.

The chain employs TRBV30 and TRBJ1-5; tentative D call: TRBD1 (6 bases). Germline CDR1 is GTSNPN and CDR2 is SVGIG (reference sequence). The length of the CDR3 is 12 residues. Between the trimmed V and J ends, which lost 5 bases and 3 bases, there was a span of 8 bases. The CDR3 loop reads CAWGQLNQPQHF. CDR3 sequence (DNA): TGTGCCTGGGGACAGCTCAATCAGCCCCAGCATTTT.

V gene TRBV6-2 or TRBV6-3 combines with J gene TRBJ1-2, with no clear D. CDR3 length: 15 residues. Trimming removed 5 bases at V and 4 bases at J, with 17 bases between. Germline assignment: CDR1 MNHEY and CDR2 SVGEGT. CDR3 residues: CASSSSQEGGYGYTF. CDR3 DNA sequence: TGTGCCAGCAGTAGCAGCCAGGAAGGAGGCTATGGCTACACCTTC.

The chain joins TRBV10-3 to TRBJ1-5, with no clear D. Trimming pared 0 bases from V and 3 bases from J, leaving 6 bases between. The CDR3 length is 14 residues. Germline loops: CDR1 ENHRY, CDR2 SYGVKD. Written as DNA, the CDR3 is TGTGCCATCAGTGAGTCTATAGTCAATCAGCCCCAGCATTTT. Translated, it gives CAISESIVNQPQHF.

The V and J genes are TRBV5-4 and TRBJ2-5; TRBD2 aligns across 12 bases. CDR1 and CDR2 from the germline V gene are SGHNT and YYREEE (reference sequence). V lost 3 bases, J lost 5 bases, and 8 bases stayed unmatched. CDR3 size: 16 residues. CDR3 DNA: TGTGCCAGCAGCTCTAGCGGGGGGGGGAATTTTGAGACCCAGTACTTC. This gives the protein CASSSSGGGNFETQYF.

This rearrangement joins TRBV5-1 to TRBJ1-1; D gene ambiguous. The V gene lost 0 bases and the J gene lost 4 bases, with 10 bases spanning the gap. Germline V gene lookup returns CDR1 SGHRS and CDR2 YFSETQ. CDR3 length: 14 amino acids. The CDR3 reads CASSLALAGTEAFF. CDR3 nucleotides: TGCGCCAGCAGCTTGGCCTTAGCTGGCACTGAAGCTTTCTTT.

The chain combines TRBV28 with TRBJ2-5; TRBD1 matches at 8 bases. This CDR3 region has 15 residues. The junction had 8 bases not matched to a gene; V was cut back by 3 bases and J by 5 bases. Germline CDR1 and CDR2: MDHEN and SYDVKM. Here the CDR3 reads CASSFNQGAGETQYF. The DNA of the CDR3 is TGTGCCAGCAGTTTCAATCAGGGGGCAGGGGAGACCCAGTACTTC.

The V call is TRBV30, the J call TRBJ2-7; D is perhaps TRBD1 (6 bases). Germline V gene sequence: CDR1 GTSNPN, CDR2 SVGIG (reference sequence). This CDR3 has 13 amino acids. V dropped 3 bases and J dropped 6 bases, with 15 bases sitting between them. The CDR3, as DNA: TGTGCCTGGAGCGCGGACAGACCCCTCGAGCAGTACTTC. This gives the protein CAWSADRPLEQYF.

This chain connects TRBV7-9 to TRBJ1-1; tentatively, D is TRBD1 (6 bases). Germline V lookup: CDR1 SEHNR, CDR2 FQNEAQ (reference sequence). Trimming removed 7 bases from V and 4 bases from J, with 10 bases in between. The CDR3 covers 12 residues. CDR3 protein: CASTRDITEAFF. CDR3 coding DNA: TGTGCCAGCACCCGGGACATCACTGAAGCTTTCTTT.

The rearrangement joins TRBV28 to TRBJ2-7, with a tentative D call TRBD1 (6 bases). CDR1 and CDR2 (germline): MDHEN, SYDVKM. V lost 5 bases to trimming and J lost 6 bases, with 11 bases between them. CDR3 length equals 12 residues. CDR3 residues: CASSQQGAEQYF. CDR3 coding DNA: TGTGCCAGCAGTCAACAGGGAGCCGAGCAGTACTTC.

This clone was observed once. The rearrangement uses TRBV6-5 and TRBJ1-2; no clear D gene. Germline V CDR1 and CDR2: MNHEY, SVGAGI. The CDR3 consists of 15 residues. V dropped 0 bases and J dropped 4 bases, with 12 bases sitting between them. In nucleotides, the CDR3 is TGTGCCAGCAGTTACTCCTCGGAGGGCCTCTATGGCTACACCTTC. It codes for CASSYSSEGLYGYTF.

V usage is TRBV5-1 and J usage is TRBJ2-3; possible D gene TRBD2, 5 bases. The CDR3 covers 14 residues. CDR1 and CDR2 (germline): SGHRS, YFSETQ. Trimming removed 7 bases at V and 1 base at J, with 13 bases between. CDR3 residues: CASADGRGTDTQYF. The DNA of the CDR3 is TGCGCCAGCGCCGACGGGCGGGGCACAGATACGCAGTATTTT. Variable domain in full (rest from reference TRBV5-1 and TRBJ2-3): KAGVTQTPRYLIKTRGQQVTLSCSPISGHRSVSWYQQTPGQGLQFLFEYFSETQRNKGNFPGRFSGRQFSNSRSEMNVSTLELGDSALYLCASADGRGTDTQYFGPGTRLTVL.

The chain uses TRBV5-5 and TRBJ1-1, with unresolved D. The germline gives CDR1 SGHKS, CDR2 YYEKEE (reference sequence). The CDR3 covers 13 residues. Trimming took 9 bases from V and 0 from J, leaving 12 bases between them. CDR3 sequence (DNA): TGTGCCACTGGAGGGCTGATGAACACTGAAGCTTTCTTT. Amino acids: CATGGLMNTEAFF.

This chain links TRBV11-2 with TRBJ2-7; 13 nucleotides match TRBD2. Germline CDR1 and CDR2: SGHAT and FQNNGV. The CDR3 runs 19 residues. The junction had 14 bases not matched to a gene; V was cut back by 4 bases and J by 2 bases. In DNA, the CDR3 is TGTGCCAGCAGCTCCAGGAGGGGACTAGCGGGGACAAATCCCTACGAGCAGTACTTC. Translating gives CASSSRRGLAGTNPYEQYF.

The chain combines TRBV9 with TRBJ2-2; possible D gene TRBD2, 5 bases. This CDR3 region has 16 residues. Germline lookup yields CDR1 SGDLS and CDR2 YYNGEE. The ends were cut back, 0 bases at V and 0 bases at J, with 9 bases in the middle. This CDR3 reads CASSVAERPNTGELFF. The CDR3 DNA reads TGTGCCAGCAGCGTAGCTGAGCGGCCGAACACCGGGGAGCTGTTTTTT.

This clone was detected only a few times. The V and J genes are TRBV5-4 and TRBJ2-2, with a possible D match to TRBD2 (6 bases). CDR1 and CDR2 (germline): SGHNT, YYREEE (reference sequence). V lost 4 bases and J 1 base, leaving 17 bases between the germline ends. This CDR3 contains 17 residues. CDR3 in amino acids: CASSRPGRPLNTGELFF. In nucleotides, the CDR3 is TGTGCCAGCAGCCGCCCGGGGAGGCCCTTGAACACCGGGGAGCTGTTTTTT.